Below are 10 T cell receptor beta chains sequenced from a single sample in a study of T cell changes during pregnancy in multiple sclerosis. Profiling relied on immunoSEQ multiplex PCR, and the TCRdb table lists in-frame clones only, not all of them. The sample records about 60,000 clones, 93% being singletons. The input for sequencing was CD8+ T cells from peripheral blood mononuclear cells, taken in the second trimester of pregnancy. These receptors all stem from a female donor with multiple sclerosis, enrolled in a pregnancy study.

The CDR3: CASSNPVTGARTEQYF. DNA of the CDR3: TGTGCCAGCAGCAATCCGGTTACAGGGGCACGGACCGAGCAGTACTTC. V and J are TRBV7-9 and TRBJ2-7, with 7 bases matching TRBD1. CDR1 is SEHNR and CDR2 is FQNEAQ in the germline V gene (reference sequence). The ends lost 5 bases at V and 6 bases at J; junction bases unmatched: 16. The CDR3 is 16 residues long. Drawing the rest from reference TRBV7-9 and TRBJ2-7, the complete variable domain is DTGVSQNPRHKITKRGQNVTFRCDPISEHNRLYWYRQTLGQGPEFLTYFQNEAQLEKSRLLSDRFSAERPKGSFSTLEIQRTEQGDSAMYLCASSNPVTGARTEQYFGPGTRLTVT.

The CDR3 DNA reads as TGTGCCAGCAGCCCGGGACTTAGCTCCTACGAGCAGTACTTC. This codes for CASSPGLSSYEQYF. This rearrangement joins TRBV6-5 to TRBJ2-7; a possible D gene is TRBD2 (6 bases). V was clipped by 6 bases and J by 0 bases, with 12 bases between them. CDR3 length: 14 residues. Germline assignment: CDR1 MNHEY and CDR2 SVGAGI.

This clone was seen just once. The V and J genes are TRBV9 and TRBJ2-7; perhaps TRBD2 as D (7 bases). The CDR3 covers 17 residues. V lost 2 bases and J 0 bases, leaving 18 bases between the germline ends. The V gene's germline CDR1 is SGDLS and CDR2 YYNGEE. CDR3 in amino acids: CASSVNSGEGSSYEQYF. The CDR3 DNA follows: TGTGCCAGCAGCGTTAATTCAGGGGAGGGCAGCTCCTACGAGCAGTACTTC. The whole variable domain, filled in from reference TRBV9 and TRBJ2-7, reads DSGVTQTPKHLITATGQRVTLRCSPRSGDLSVYWYQQSLDQGLQFLIQYYNGEERAKGNILERFSAQQFPDLHSELNLSSLELGDSALYFCASSVNSGEGSSYEQYFGPGTRLTVT.

This CDR3 is CASSYPGFYYEQYF. CDR3 nucleotide sequence: TGTGCCAGCAGCTACCCGGGATTCTACTACGAGCAGTACTTC. The chain uses TRBV11-2 and TRBJ2-7; D perhaps matches TRBD2 (5 bases). Germline assignment: CDR1 SGHAT and CDR2 FQNNGV. This CDR3 spans 14 amino acids. V lost 4 bases to trimming and J lost 3 bases, with 13 bases between them.

This sequence joins TRBV27 and TRBJ2-1; 7 positions agree with TRBD1. CDR1 is MNHEY, CDR2 SMNVEV, per germline (reference sequence). The CDR3 runs to 13 residues. J was trimmed by 6 bases and V by 6 bases; bases with no gene match: 5. The DNA for the CDR3 is TGTGCCAGCAGCACAGGGGTTTTCAATGAGCAGTTCTTC. Amino acids: CASSTGVFNEQFF.

This clone has only one observation. This sequence joins TRBV4-1 and TRBJ2-1, with D uncertain. This CDR3 contains 16 residues. V was trimmed by 1 base and J by 0 bases, leaving 10 bases between them. The germline gives CDR1 MGHRA, CDR2 YSYEKL. The CDR3 here is CASSQVAVSSYNEQFF. CDR3 coding DNA: TGCGCCAGCAGCCAAGTCGCGGTCAGCTCCTACAATGAGCAGTTCTTC.

This chain connects TRBV27 to TRBJ2-7; perhaps TRBD2 as D (6 bases). CDR1 MNHEY and CDR2 SMNVEV come from the germline V gene (reference sequence). This CDR3 spans 15 amino acids. Trimming pared 3 bases from V and 5 bases from J, leaving 17 bases between. For the CDR3, the DNA is TGTGCCAGCAGTTTGGCGGCAGGGCGGGGAGACGAGCAGTACTTC. It yields the protein CASSLAAGRGDEQYF.

This chain links TRBV4-1 with TRBJ2-7; tentatively, D is TRBD2 (6 bases). Germline lookup yields CDR1 MGHRA and CDR2 YSYEKL. CDR3 length: 16 residues. V was clipped by 2 bases and J by 0 bases, with 14 bases between them. CDR3 DNA: TGCGCCAGCAGCCAACTATGGGGGAGGAGCTCCTACGAGCAGTACTTC. Translated: CASSQLWGRSSYEQYF.

The rearrangement joins TRBV5-1 to TRBJ1-5; TRBD1 matches 9 bases. This CDR3 has 16 residues. CDR1 and CDR2 from the germline V gene are SGHRS and YFSETQ. V dropped 0 bases and J dropped 5; count of bases not matched to a gene: 6. Here the CDR3 DNA reads TGCGCCAGCAGCTTGGGGATCACAGGGGGCGATCAGCCCCAGCATTTT. Its translation: CASSLGITGGDQPQHF.

V gene TRBV7-3 combines with J gene TRBJ1-6; D unresolved. CDR1 is SGHTA and CDR2 is FQGTGA in the germline V gene. The CDR3 is made up of 13 amino acids. The V and J ends lost 2 bases and 8 bases respectively, with 7 bases between them. DNA for the CDR3: TGTGCCAGCAGCTTATCGGGGTATTCACCCCTCCACTTT. Residues: CASSLSGYSPLHF.